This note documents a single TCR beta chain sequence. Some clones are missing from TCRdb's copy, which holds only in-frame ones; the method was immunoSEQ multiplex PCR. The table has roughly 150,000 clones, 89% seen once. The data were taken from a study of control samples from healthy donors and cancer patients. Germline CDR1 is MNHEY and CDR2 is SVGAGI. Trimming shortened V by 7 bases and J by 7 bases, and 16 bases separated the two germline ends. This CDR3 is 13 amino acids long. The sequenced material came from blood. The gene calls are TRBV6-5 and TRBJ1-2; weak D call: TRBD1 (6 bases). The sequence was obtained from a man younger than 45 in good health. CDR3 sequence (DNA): TGTGCCAGCATCCAAGTGGGGGCGGGTGGCTACACCTTC. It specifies CASIQVGAGGYTF.